The 31 T cell receptor beta chains reported below all come from one sample, sequenced in a study of shared clonotypes between healthy human individuals. The repertoire was sequenced with immunoSEQ multiplex PCR; TCRdb's copy has only in-frame clones and lacks some. In the table there are 2,500,000 or so clones, roughly 92% of which are singletons. The sequenced material came from naive CD4+ T cells from PBMCs. The subset here: CD45RA+ positively selected. These receptors were collected from a man aged 18 to 30 in good health. Some clones in this sample may be carry-over from other donors' samples.

The chain couples TRBV28 to TRBJ2-3; perhaps D is TRBD1 or TRBD2 (6 bases each). This CDR3 is 15 amino acids long. Trimming took 5 bases from V and 6 from J, leaving 18 bases between them. The germline V gene has CDR1 MDHEN and CDR2 SYDVKM. DNA for the CDR3: TGTGCCAGCAGTCTCGGGGGCCCCGAAGCCGATACGCAGTATTTT. Protein sequence: CASSLGGPEADTQYF.

This clone occurred a few times. The chain combines TRBV10-3 with TRBJ1-3; 10 positions agree with TRBD1. Germline lookup yields CDR1 ENHRY and CDR2 SYGVKD. The CDR3 extends over 14 amino acids. After removal of 7 bases from V and 5 bases from J, the junction contained 5 bases not matched to a gene. The CDR3 DNA follows: TGTGCCATCATGGGGACAGGGGTTAGAAACACCATATATTTT. Its translation: CAIMGTGVRNTIYF.

The rearrangement joins TRBV9 to TRBJ2-2, with D perhaps TRBD1 or TRBD2 (5 bases each). The germline V and J ends were trimmed by 1 base and 7 bases, with 14 bases remaining between them. This CDR3 has 15 amino acids. CDR1 is SGDLS, CDR2 YYNGEE, per germline. CDR3 coding DNA: TGTGCCAGCAGCGTAAGCCGGGGCTTCTTCGGGGAGCTGTTTTTT. It is translated as CASSVSRGFFGELFF.

The gene calls are TRBV9 and TRBJ1-3; D gene unclear. CDR3 size: 15 residues. With 0 bases removed from V and 1 base from J, the gap between germline ends came to 8 bases. Germline CDR1 and CDR2: SGDLS and YYNGEE. The CDR3 bases are TGTGCCAGCAGCGTAGAGGTGGCTTCTGGAAACACCATATATTTT. Amino acids: CASSVEVASGNTIYF.

The CDR3: CASSLRSRTGNYEQYF. CDR3 in DNA: TGCGCCAGCAGCTTGCGGAGTAGGACAGGGAACTACGAGCAGTACTTC. The chain is built from TRBV5-1 and TRBJ2-7, with 8 bases aligning to TRBD1. The CDR3 length is 16 residues. V lost 1 base and J lost 3; bases outside the gene matches: 9. Germline V lookup: CDR1 SGHRS, CDR2 YFSETQ. The full variable domain, its missing parts supplied by reference TRBV5-1 and TRBJ2-7, is KAGVTQTPRYLIKTRGQQVTLSCSPISGHRSVSWYQQTPGQGLQFLFEYFSETQRNKGNFPGRFSGRQFSNSRSEMNVSTLELGDSALYLCASSLRSRTGNYEQYFGPGTRLTVT.

J is TRBJ2-1 and V is TRBV28, with TRBD1 identical over 8 bases. This CDR3 spans 16 amino acids. The germline V gene encodes CDR1 MDHEN and CDR2 SYDVKM. V gave up 3 bases and J gave up 4 bases; unmatched junction bases: 8. The CDR3 is CASSFVGQGLYNEQFF. The CDR3 DNA reads as TGTGCCAGCAGTTTCGTCGGACAGGGCCTATACAATGAGCAGTTCTTC.

The chain recombines TRBV5-1 with TRBJ2-3; the D gene is possibly TRBD1 (7 bases). There are 15 residues in the CDR3. Trimming left V 2 bases short and J 4 bases short, with 14 bases between. CDR1 and CDR2 from the germline V gene are SGHRS and YFSETQ. In DNA form, the CDR3 reads TGCGCCAGCAGCTTCAGGGGGGATTGGGCAGATACGCAGTATTTT. It specifies CASSFRGDWADTQYF.

This chain links TRBV6-5 with TRBJ2-7; no clear D gene. This CDR3 spans 14 amino acids. Germline CDR1 MNHEY, CDR2 SVGAGI. The V end lost 2 bases, the J end lost 1 base, and 9 bases lay between the germline ends. CDR3 bases: TGTGCCAGCAGTTACGGGTGGGGTTCCTACGAGCAGTACTTC. It translates to CASSYGWGSYEQYF.

The chain employs TRBV19 and TRBJ1-3; no clear D gene. Germline CDR1 reads LNHDA; CDR2 reads SQIVND (reference sequence). The CDR3 contains 16 residues. V shed 5 bases and J shed 1 base, with 15 bases lying between them. CDR3: CASSRDKISSGNTIYF. The CDR3 DNA is TGTGCCAGTAGTCGTGACAAAATTTCTTCTGGAAACACCATATATTTT.

This sequence joins TRBV7-3 and TRBJ2-1; 7 nucleotides align to TRBD1. V lost 5 bases to trimming and J lost 1 base; unmatched junction nucleotides: 5. The CDR3 length is 15 residues. Germline V CDR1 and CDR2: SGHTA, FQGTGA. CDR3 DNA: TGTGCCAGCAGCCGAACAGGGGAATCCTACAATGAGCAGTTCTTC. Translation: CASSRTGESYNEQFF.

This chain uses TRBV5-1 with TRBJ2-5; 11 nucleotides align to TRBD2. V lost 4 bases to trimming and J lost 1 base; unmatched junction nucleotides: 3. The CDR3 runs to 15 residues. Per the germline V gene, CDR1 is SGHRS and CDR2 is YFSETQ. CDR3 residues: CASSISGRAQETQYF. The CDR3 DNA is TGCGCCAGCAGCATTAGCGGGAGGGCCCAAGAGACCCAGTACTTC.

This sequence joins TRBV5-1 and TRBJ1-1; D uncertain. The V gene's germline CDR1 is SGHRS and CDR2 YFSETQ. The CDR3 is 14 residues long. V lost 2 bases and J 6 bases, leaving 14 bases between the germline ends. In DNA, the CDR3 is TGCGCCAGCAGCTTAATGGCAGGTAACCCTGAAGCTTTCTTT. Translated, it gives CASSLMAGNPEAFF.

V usage is TRBV6-5 and J usage is TRBJ2-3, with a weak D call TRBD2 (6 bases). There are 16 residues in the CDR3. V gave up 0 bases and J gave up 8 bases, with 18 bases separating them. Germline CDR1 is MNHEY and CDR2 is SVGAGI. CDR3 sequence: CASSYSSLGGSGTQYF. The CDR3 DNA is TGTGCCAGCAGTTACTCGAGTCTGGGGGGAAGTGGTACGCAGTATTTT.

V and J are TRBV6-5 and TRBJ1-4; D call uncertain. The CDR3 totals 14 residues. Germline CDR1 is MNHEY and CDR2 is SVGAGI. Trimming took 4 bases from V and 1 from J, leaving 7 bases between them. CDR3 residues: CASSSGRTNEKLFF. CDR3 DNA sequence: TGTGCCAGCAGTTCGGGAAGAACTAATGAAAAACTGTTTTTT.

The V call is TRBV4-2, the J call TRBJ2-2, with 14 bases matching TRBD2. CDR3 length equals 18 residues. Germline V gene data show CDR1 as LGHNA and CDR2 as YNFKEQ. The V gene end was trimmed by 1 base and the J gene end by 6 bases; junction bases not matched to a gene: 7. The CDR3 sequence is CASSQVGLAGGSPGELFF. The CDR3 nucleotides are TGTGCCAGCAGCCAAGTAGGACTAGCGGGAGGATCCCCCGGGGAGCTGTTTTTT.

This chain connects TRBV11-2 to TRBJ2-7, with 9 nucleotides matching TRBD1. Germline V lookup: CDR1 SGHAT, CDR2 FQNNGV. Unmatched junction bases numbered 11, after V lost 5 bases and J lost 9 bases. CDR3 length: 14 amino acids. CDR3 coding DNA: TGTGCCAGCAGCCTCACAGGGGGCCCATCGGTGCAGTACTTC. As protein: CASSLTGGPSVQYF.

This clone occurred once. This chain uses TRBV4-3 with TRBJ1-5; D is ambiguous. Trimming pared 4 bases from V and 3 bases from J, leaving 13 bases between. The CDR3 is made up of 15 amino acids. Germline V lookup: CDR1 LGHNA, CDR2 YSLEER. DNA for the CDR3: TGCGCCAGCAGCCCGACCCCCTTTTTCAATCAGCCCCAGCATTTT. Amino acids: CASSPTPFFNQPQHF.

The genes are TRBV5-1 and TRBJ1-1; possible D gene TRBD1, 6 bases. The germline V gene encodes CDR1 SGHRS and CDR2 YFSETQ. With 7 bases removed from V and 0 bases from J, the gap between germline ends came to 10 bases. This CDR3 region has 13 residues. CDR3: CASAQGVNTEAFF. CDR3 nucleotides: TGCGCCAGCGCACAGGGCGTGAACACTGAAGCTTTCTTT.

The chain combines TRBV5-1 with TRBJ2-7; TRBD2 might be the D (5 bases). The germline gives CDR1 SGHRS, CDR2 YFSETQ. V was trimmed by 1 base and J by 6 bases, leaving 11 bases between them. This CDR3 region has 13 residues. The CDR3, as DNA: TGCGCCAGCAGCTTGCTTTCGGGGTTCGAGCAGTACTTC. This translates into CASSLLSGFEQYF.

As DNA, the CDR3 is TGTGCCAGCAGCCCCTTACCTCAACAAGAGACCCAGTACTTC. Its translation: CASSPLPQQETQYF. The J gene is TRBJ2-5, the V gene TRBV7-9, with no clear D. Germline V CDR1 and CDR2: SEHNR, FQNEAQ (reference sequence). CDR3 length: 14 amino acids. Trimming took off 5 bases at V and 2 bases at J, with 12 bases between the two ends.

The chain carries TRBV28 and TRBJ1-4; D unclear. This CDR3 has 16 residues. Trimming left V 8 bases short and J 4 bases short, with 20 bases between. Germline CDR1 MDHEN, CDR2 SYDVKM. The CDR3 DNA follows: TGTGCCAGCTCTGGACCCCCCGGGATAATTAATGAAAAACTGTTTTTT. Protein product: CASSGPPGIINEKLFF.

The chain has TRBV6-6 and TRBJ2-5; D is ambiguous. CDR1 is MNHNY, CDR2 SVGAGI, per germline (reference sequence). The CDR3 is 14 amino acids. V dropped 1 base and J dropped 4 bases, with 10 bases sitting between them. This CDR3 reads CASSYYNPGETQYF. As DNA, the CDR3 is TGTGCCAGCAGTTACTACAATCCCGGAGAGACCCAGTACTTC.

J is TRBJ2-2 and V is TRBV9, with D unclear. The V and J ends lost 6 bases and 6 bases respectively, with 15 bases between them. The CDR3 runs to 14 residues. Looked up from germline, CDR1 is SGDLS and CDR2 is YYNGEE. The CDR3 DNA sequence: TGTGCCAGCAACATCCCCCACATTTCCGGGGAGCTGTTTTTT. Translating it yields CASNIPHISGELFF.

Written as DNA, the CDR3 is TGTGCCAGCTCGCCCGGCAGCTACTACGAGCAGTACTTC. This encodes CASSPGSYYEQYF. The V gene is TRBV6-1, the J gene TRBJ2-7; D is ambiguous. Germline loops: CDR1 MNHNS, CDR2 SASEGT. This CDR3 spans 13 amino acids. Trimming took off 8 bases at V and 3 bases at J, with 14 bases between the two ends.

V usage is TRBV5-1 and J usage is TRBJ2-3; 8 bases align to TRBD1. Germline-derived CDR1 and CDR2 are SGHRS and YFSETQ. The trim removed 5 bases at V and 2 bases at J, leaving 7 bases unmatched. The CDR3 runs to 15 residues. The CDR3 reads CASRPTGVSTDTQYF. The CDR3 nucleotides are TGCGCCAGCAGACCGACAGGGGTATCCACAGATACGCAGTATTTT. The full variable domain, completed using reference TRBV5-1 and TRBJ2-3, is KAGVTQTPRYLIKTRGQQVTLSCSPISGHRSVSWYQQTPGQGLQFLFEYFSETQRNKGNFPGRFSGRQFSNSRSEMNVSTLELGDSALYLCASRPTGVSTDTQYFGPGTRLTVL.

The gene calls are TRBV7-6 and TRBJ2-7; maybe TRBD2 (6 bases). Trimming removed 2 bases from V and 6 bases from J, with 11 bases in between. Germline CDR1 SGHVS, CDR2 FNYEAQ. CDR3 length equals 13 residues. This CDR3 reads CASSLWRETEQYF. The CDR3 bases are TGTGCCAGCAGCTTATGGCGGGAAACCGAGCAGTACTTC. The entire variable domain, with the rest obtained from reference TRBV7-6 and TRBJ2-7, is as follows: GAGVSQSPRYKVTKRGQDVALRCDPISGHVSLYWYRQALGQGPEFLTYFNYEAQQDKSGLPNDRFSAERPEGSISTLTIQRTEQRDSAMYRCASSLWRETEQYFGPGTRLTVT.

V and J are TRBV6-1 and TRBJ2-1, with 9 bases lining up with TRBD2. V lost 2 bases to trimming and J lost 9 bases; unmatched junction nucleotides: 8. Germline CDR1 and CDR2: MNHNS and SASEGT. This CDR3 has 15 amino acids. The CDR3 spells CASSELSGRLGEQFF. CDR3 DNA: TGTGCCAGCAGTGAACTAAGCGGGAGGCTGGGTGAGCAGTTCTTC.

The rearrangement links TRBV5-8 to TRBJ1-1, with D possibly TRBD1 on 5 matching bases. The CDR3 runs to 16 residues. The germline V gene has CDR1 SGHTS and CDR2 YDEGEE. Trimming shortened V by 6 bases and J by 2 bases, and 20 bases separated the two germline ends. The CDR3: CASNGAPGPRNTEAFF. CDR3 sequence (DNA): TGTGCCAGCAACGGGGCCCCGGGGCCTCGCAACACTGAAGCTTTCTTT.

The chain joins TRBV11-2 to TRBJ1-1, with D perhaps matching TRBD1 (5 bases). Germline values: CDR1 SGHAT, CDR2 FQNNGV. The CDR3 loop spans 13 amino acids. The V end lost 4 bases, the J end lost 7 bases, and 13 bases lay between the germline ends. The CDR3 loop reads CASSSAGGGEAFF. The CDR3 coding sequence is TGTGCCAGCAGCTCCGCCGGGGGAGGTGAAGCTTTCTTT.

This clone was observed a single time. The CDR3, as DNA: TGCGCCAGCAGCCCGCTAGCGGGAGCTGGCACCGGGGAGCTGTTTTTT. The encoded protein is CASSPLAGAGTGELFF. The chain uses TRBV5-1 and TRBJ2-2; TRBD2 aligns across 10 bases. Per germline, CDR1 SGHRS and CDR2 YFSETQ. The length of the CDR3 is 16 residues. V lost 4 bases and J lost 4; bases outside the gene matches: 7. Variable domain in full (rest from reference TRBV5-1 and TRBJ2-2): KAGVTQTPRYLIKTRGQQVTLSCSPISGHRSVSWYQQTPGQGLQFLFEYFSETQRNKGNFPGRFSGRQFSNSRSEMNVSTLELGDSALYLCASSPLAGAGTGELFFGEGSRLTVL.

This sequence joins TRBV5-6 and TRBJ2-2, with D perhaps TRBD1 (6 bases). Germline V gives CDR1 SGHDT, CDR2 YYEEEE. The germline V and J ends were trimmed by 2 bases and 4 bases, with 12 bases remaining between them. The CDR3 is made up of 15 amino acids. The CDR3 sequence is CASSFAGDVTGELFF. The DNA of the CDR3 is TGTGCCAGCAGCTTCGCAGGGGATGTCACCGGGGAGCTGTTTTTT.